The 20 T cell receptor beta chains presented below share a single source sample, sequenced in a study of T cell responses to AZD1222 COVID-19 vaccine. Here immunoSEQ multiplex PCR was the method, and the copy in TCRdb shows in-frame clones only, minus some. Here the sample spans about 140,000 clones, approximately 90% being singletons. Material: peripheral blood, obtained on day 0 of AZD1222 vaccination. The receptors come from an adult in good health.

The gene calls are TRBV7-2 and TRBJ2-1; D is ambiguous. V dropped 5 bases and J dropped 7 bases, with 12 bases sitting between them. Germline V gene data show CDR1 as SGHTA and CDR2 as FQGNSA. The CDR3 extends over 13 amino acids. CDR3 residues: CASSPRSRNEQFF. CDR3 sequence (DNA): TGTGCCAGCAGCCCCCGGAGTAGGAATGAGCAGTTCTTC. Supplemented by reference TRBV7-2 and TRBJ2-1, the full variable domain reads GAGVSQSPSNKVTEKGKDVELRCDPISGHTALYWYRQSLGQGLEFLIYFQGNSAPDKSGLPSDRFSAERTGGSVSTLTIQRTQQEDSAVYLCASSPRSRNEQFFGPGTRLTVL.

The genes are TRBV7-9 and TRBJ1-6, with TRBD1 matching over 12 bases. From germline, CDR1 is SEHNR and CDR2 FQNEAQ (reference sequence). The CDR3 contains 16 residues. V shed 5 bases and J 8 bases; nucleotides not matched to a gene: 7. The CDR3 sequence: CASSQGTGGSYSPLHF. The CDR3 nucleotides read TGTGCCAGCAGCCAAGGGACAGGGGGCTCTTATTCACCCCTCCACTTT. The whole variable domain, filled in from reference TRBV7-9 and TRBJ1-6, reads DTGVSQNPRHKITKRGQNVTFRCDPISEHNRLYWYRQTLGQGPEFLTYFQNEAQLEKSRLLSDRFSAERPKGSFSTLEIQRTEQGDSAMYLCASSQGTGGSYSPLHFGNGTRLTVT.

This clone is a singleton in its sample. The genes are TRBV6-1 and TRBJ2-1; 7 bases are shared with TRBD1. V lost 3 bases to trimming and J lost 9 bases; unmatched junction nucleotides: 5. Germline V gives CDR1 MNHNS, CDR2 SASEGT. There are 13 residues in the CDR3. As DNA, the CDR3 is TGTGCCAGCAGTGACGACAGGGCCGGTGAGCAGTTCTTC. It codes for CASSDDRAGEQFF.

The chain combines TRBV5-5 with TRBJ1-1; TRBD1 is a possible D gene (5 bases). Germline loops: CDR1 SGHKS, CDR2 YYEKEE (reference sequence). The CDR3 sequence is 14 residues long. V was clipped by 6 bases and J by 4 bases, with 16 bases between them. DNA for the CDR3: TGTGCCAGCACCGGGGCCCTCTGGGGCACTGAAGCTTTCTTT. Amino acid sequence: CASTGALWGTEAFF. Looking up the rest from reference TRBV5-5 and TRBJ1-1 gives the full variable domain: DAGVTQSPTHLIKTRGQQVTLRCSPISGHKSVSWYQQVLGQGPQFIFQYYEKEERGRGNFPDRFSARQFPNYSSELNVNALLLGDSALYLCASTGALWGTEAFFGQGTRLTVV.

This CDR3 is CATSREAGYEQYF. CDR3 bases: TGTGCCACCAGCAGAGAGGCGGGTTACGAGCAGTACTTC. The rearrangement uses TRBV15 and TRBJ2-7; D is perhaps TRBD2 (5 bases). V lost 0 bases, J lost 4 bases, and 7 bases lay in between. The V gene's germline CDR1 is LNHNV and CDR2 YYDKDF (reference sequence). This CDR3 contains 13 residues.

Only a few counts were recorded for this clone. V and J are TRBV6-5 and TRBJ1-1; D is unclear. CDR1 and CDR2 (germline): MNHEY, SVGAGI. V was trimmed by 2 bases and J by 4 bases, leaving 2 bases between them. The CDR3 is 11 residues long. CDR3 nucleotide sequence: TGTGCCAGCAGTTACGCCACTGAAGCTTTCTTT. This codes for CASSYATEAFF.

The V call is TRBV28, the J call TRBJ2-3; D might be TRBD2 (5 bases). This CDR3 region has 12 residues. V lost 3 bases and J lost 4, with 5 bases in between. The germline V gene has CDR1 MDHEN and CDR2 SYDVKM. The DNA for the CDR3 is TGTGCCAGCAGTTTGGAGGCAGATACGCAGTATTTT. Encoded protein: CASSLEADTQYF.

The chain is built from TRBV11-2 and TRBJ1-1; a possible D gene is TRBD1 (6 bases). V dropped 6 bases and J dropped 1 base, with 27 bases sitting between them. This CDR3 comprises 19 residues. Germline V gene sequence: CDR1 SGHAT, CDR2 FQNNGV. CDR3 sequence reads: CASRLRRIADEGQNTEAFF. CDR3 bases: TGTGCCAGCAGGCTTAGACGTATCGCCGATGAGGGACAGAACACTGAAGCTTTCTTT. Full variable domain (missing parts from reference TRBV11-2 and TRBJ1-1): EAGVAQSPRYKIIEKRQSVAFWCNPISGHATLYWYQQILGQGPKLLIQFQNNGVVDDSQLPKDRFSAERLKGVDSTLKIQPAKLEDSAVYLCASRLRRIADEGQNTEAFFGQGTRLTVV.

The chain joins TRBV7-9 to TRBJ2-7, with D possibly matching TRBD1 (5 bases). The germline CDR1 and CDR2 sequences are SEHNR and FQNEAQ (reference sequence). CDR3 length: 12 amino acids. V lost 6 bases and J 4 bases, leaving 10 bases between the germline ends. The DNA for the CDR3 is TGTGCCAGCAGTCCAGGGTTTTACGAGCAGTACTTC. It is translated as CASSPGFYEQYF. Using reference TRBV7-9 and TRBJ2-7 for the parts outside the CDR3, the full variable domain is DTGVSQNPRHKITKRGQNVTFRCDPISEHNRLYWYRQTLGQGPEFLTYFQNEAQLEKSRLLSDRFSAERPKGSFSTLEIQRTEQGDSAMYLCASSPGFYEQYFGPGTRLTVT.

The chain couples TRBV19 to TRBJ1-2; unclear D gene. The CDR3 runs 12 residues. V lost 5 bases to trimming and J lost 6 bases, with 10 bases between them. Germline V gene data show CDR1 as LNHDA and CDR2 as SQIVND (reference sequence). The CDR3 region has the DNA TGTGCCAGTAGTTCACGGAGGGATGGCTACACCTTC. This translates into CASSSRRDGYTF.

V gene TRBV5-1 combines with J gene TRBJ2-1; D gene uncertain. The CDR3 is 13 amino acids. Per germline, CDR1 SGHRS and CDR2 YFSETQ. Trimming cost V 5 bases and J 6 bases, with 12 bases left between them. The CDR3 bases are TGCGCCAGCAGTAGAGTCGAAAGCAATGAGCAGTTCTTC. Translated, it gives CASSRVESNEQFF.

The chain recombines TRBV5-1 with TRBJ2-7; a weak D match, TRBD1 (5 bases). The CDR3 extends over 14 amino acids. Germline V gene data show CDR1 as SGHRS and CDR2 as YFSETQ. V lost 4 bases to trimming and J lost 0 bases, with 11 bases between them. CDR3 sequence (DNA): TGCGCCAGCAGCACCAACAGGTTCTCCTACGAGCAGTACTTC. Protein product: CASSTNRFSYEQYF.

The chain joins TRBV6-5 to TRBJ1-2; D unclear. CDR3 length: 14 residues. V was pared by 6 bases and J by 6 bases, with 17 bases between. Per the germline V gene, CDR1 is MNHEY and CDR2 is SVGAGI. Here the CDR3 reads CASRMVVGQNGYTF. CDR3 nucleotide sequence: TGTGCCAGCAGAATGGTAGTAGGCCAGAATGGCTACACCTTC.

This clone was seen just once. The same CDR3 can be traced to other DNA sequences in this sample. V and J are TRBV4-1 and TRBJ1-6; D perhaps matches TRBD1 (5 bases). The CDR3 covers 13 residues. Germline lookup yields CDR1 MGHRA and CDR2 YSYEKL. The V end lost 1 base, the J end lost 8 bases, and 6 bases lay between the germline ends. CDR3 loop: CASSQVGDSPLHF. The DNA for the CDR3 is TGCGCCAGCAGCCAAGTGGGGGATTCACCCCTCCACTTT.

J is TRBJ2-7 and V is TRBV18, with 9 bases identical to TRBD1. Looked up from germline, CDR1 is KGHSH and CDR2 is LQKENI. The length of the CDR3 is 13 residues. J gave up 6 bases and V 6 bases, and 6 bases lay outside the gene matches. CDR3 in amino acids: CASSRQGEGEQYF. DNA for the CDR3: TGTGCCAGCTCGAGACAGGGGGAGGGCGAGCAGTACTTC.

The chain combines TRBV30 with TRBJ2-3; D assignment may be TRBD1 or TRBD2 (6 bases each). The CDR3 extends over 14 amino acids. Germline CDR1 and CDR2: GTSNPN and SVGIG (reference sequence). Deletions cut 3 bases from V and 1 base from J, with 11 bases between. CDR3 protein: CAWRAGGGTDTQYF. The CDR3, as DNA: TGTGCCTGGAGGGCCGGGGGCGGCACAGATACGCAGTATTTT.

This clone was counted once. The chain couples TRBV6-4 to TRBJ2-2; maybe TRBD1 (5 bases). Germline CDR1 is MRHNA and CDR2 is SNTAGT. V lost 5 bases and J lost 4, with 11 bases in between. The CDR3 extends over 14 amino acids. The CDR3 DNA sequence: TGTGCCAGCAGTCCTGGGGCTCGCACCGGGGAGCTGTTTTTT. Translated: CASSPGARTGELFF.

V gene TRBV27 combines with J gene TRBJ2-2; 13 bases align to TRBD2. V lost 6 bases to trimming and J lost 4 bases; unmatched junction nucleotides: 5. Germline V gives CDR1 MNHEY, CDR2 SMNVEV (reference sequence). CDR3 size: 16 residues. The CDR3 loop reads CASRATSGRATGELFF. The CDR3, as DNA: TGTGCCAGCAGGGCCACTAGCGGGAGGGCCACCGGGGAGCTGTTTTTT.

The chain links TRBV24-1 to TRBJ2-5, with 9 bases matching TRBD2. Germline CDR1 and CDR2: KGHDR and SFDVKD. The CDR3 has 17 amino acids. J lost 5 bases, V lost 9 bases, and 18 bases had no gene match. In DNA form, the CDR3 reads TGTGCCACCGGAACGGGGTTGAGCGGGGGGCCGGGGGAGACCCAGTACTTC. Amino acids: CATGTGLSGGPGETQYF.

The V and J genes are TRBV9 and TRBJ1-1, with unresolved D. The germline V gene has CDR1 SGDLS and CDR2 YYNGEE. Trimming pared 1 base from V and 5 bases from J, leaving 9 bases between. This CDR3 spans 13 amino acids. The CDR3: CASSVSSGTEAFF. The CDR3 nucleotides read TGTGCCAGCAGCGTAAGTTCGGGGACTGAAGCTTTCTTT.